Following are 6 T cell receptor beta chains from one sample sequenced in a study of CD8+ T cells in alopecia areata. Extracted RNA was reverse transcribed into cDNA, the sequencing template. The protocol was immunoSEQ multiplex PCR, while the TCRdb copy is restricted to in-frame clones and leaves out a portion. The sample includes more than 75,000 clones, 41% seen only once; the top ten take 1% to 1.5%. Specimen: CD4+ T cells sorted from blood. All receptors come from a human donor with alopecia areata.

CDR3 DNA: TGTGCCAGCAGCCAACAGGACAGGGGATATGGCTACACCTTC. Amino acid sequence: CASSQQDRGYGYTF. The chain employs TRBV14 and TRBJ1-2; 9 bases are shared with TRBD1. The CDR3 totals 14 residues. Germline CDR1 SGHDN, CDR2 FVKESK. The junction had 3 bases not matched to a gene; V was cut back by 2 bases and J by 5 bases.

Comments on this clone: The junction departs from germline at one end; a sequencing error may be responsible. V and J are TRBV7-7 and TRBJ2-7; the match to TRBD1 covers 7 bases. CDR1 SSHAT and CDR2 FNYEAQ come from the germline V gene (reference sequence). This CDR3 region has 13 residues. CDR3 protein: CASSLRQGFEQYF. The CDR3 coding sequence is TGTGCTAGCAGCTTAAGACAGGGTTTCGAGCAGTACTTC.

The chain recombines TRBV20-1 with TRBJ2-7; D not resolved. The CDR3 has 11 amino acids. CDR1 is DFQATT and CDR2 is SNEGSKA in the germline V gene (reference sequence). V lost 6 bases to trimming and J lost 1 base, with 7 bases between them. The CDR3 here is CSATPSYEQYF. The CDR3 DNA reads TGCAGTGCAACCCCTTCCTACGAGCAGTACTTC.

This clone was recorded a few times. The rearrangement joins TRBV7-9 to TRBJ2-3; D is undetermined. The germline V and J ends were trimmed by 5 bases and 4 bases, with 10 bases remaining between them. This CDR3 is built from 13 residues. Germline V gene sequence: CDR1 SEHNR, CDR2 FQNEAQ (reference sequence). The CDR3 DNA sequence: TGTGCCAGCAGCGGGATACGGTCAGATACGCAGTATTTT. Residues: CASSGIRSDTQYF. The variable domain in full, completed from reference TRBV7-9 and TRBJ2-3, reads DTGVSQNPRHKITKRGQNVTFRCDPISEHNRLYWYRQTLGQGPEFLTYFQNEAQLEKSRLLSDRFSAERPKGSFSTLEIQRTEQGDSAMYLCASSGIRSDTQYFGPGTRLTVL.

This chain links TRBV29-1 with TRBJ2-5, with D uncertain. Trimming took off 0 bases at V and 2 bases at J, with 1 base between the two ends. This CDR3 has 11 amino acids. Germline V CDR1 and CDR2: SQVTM, ANQGSEA. The CDR3 DNA is TGCAGCGTTGAAGAACAAGAGACCCAGTACTTC. This codes for CSVEEQETQYF.

This clone turned up a few times. J is TRBJ2-2 and V is TRBV5-1, with no clear D. V was clipped by 5 bases and J by 4 bases, with 9 bases between them. The CDR3 is made up of 13 amino acids. The germline CDR1 and CDR2 sequences are SGHRS and YFSETQ. The CDR3, as DNA: TGCGCCAGCAGTAATAAGAGCACCGGGGAGCTGTTTTTT. It translates to CASSNKSTGELFF.